What follows describes a single T cell receptor (beta chain). Per the study methods: Reference gene primer amplification yielded estimated nucleated cell counts. TCRdb's copy holds only in-frame clones and misses some; the assay was immunoSEQ multiplex PCR. V and J calls and clone size are those listed in that table; D and trimming were worked out from the DNA. This sample has a few hundred thousand clones, with almost 90% found just once. The source of the sample is a study of blood T cell repertoires in COVID-19. As for the study in general: PBMCs, B-cell-depleted T cells, or T cells provided the cDNA or gDNA that made up the material.

The junction had 14 bases not matched to a gene; V was cut back by 6 bases and J by 11 bases. The CDR3 runs 15 residues. Germline lookup yields CDR1 LGHDT and CDR2 YNNKEL (reference sequence). One Seattle source followed patients from active infection through their disease course. Material for sequencing was peripheral blood. This clonotype originated in a woman younger than 45 with COVID-19, enrolled during active disease. The V gene is TRBV3-1 (or the pseudogene TRBV3-2), the J gene TRBJ1-3, with 9 bases aligning to TRBD1. CDR3 sequence: CASRTEGQGGHPIYF. DNA of the CDR3: TGTGCCAGCAGGACTGAGGGACAGGGAGGTCATCCCATATATTTT.